The 3 T cell receptor beta chains below all came from one sample that was sequenced in a study of neurological immune-mediated disorders. TCRdb used MiXCR to reprocess the 5' RACE reads, holding one entry per CDR3 protein. The sample includes roughly 74,000 distinct CDR3 sequences, 4% to 6% of them seen just once. Specimen: PBMCs. These receptor sequences come from a man aged 18 to 29 with multiple sclerosis.

This clonotype was detected many times. The V and J genes are TRBV20-1 and TRBJ2-7, with D perhaps TRBD2 (6 bases). From germline, CDR1 is DFQATT and CDR2 SNEGSKA (reference sequence). CDR3 length: 12 residues. V lost 6 bases and J 1 base, leaving 10 bases between the germline ends. The CDR3 sequence: CSARGTSYEQYF. In DNA, the CDR3 is TGCAGTGCCCGGGGGACTTCCTACGAGCAGTACTTC.

This clonotype was picked up one time. The chain uses TRBV20-1 and TRBJ2-3; 8 nucleotides align to TRBD2. V dropped 3 bases and J dropped 0; count of bases not matched to a gene: 11. Germline V gives CDR1 DFQATT, CDR2 SNEGSKA (reference sequence). This CDR3 contains 17 residues. CDR3 amino acids: CSARVRMRGASTDTQYF. Written as DNA, the CDR3 is TGCAGTGCTAGGGTTAGAATGCGGGGGGCAAGCACAGATACGCAGTATTTT.

In this sample, this clonotype turned up many times. The chain combines TRBV5-1 with TRBJ2-7, with D perhaps matching TRBD1 (5 bases). V was cut by 5 bases and J by 3 bases, with 18 bases left in between. The CDR3 is 15 residues long. Germline loops: CDR1 SGHRS, CDR2 YFSETQ. The CDR3 spells CASSLNMQGLYEQYF. CDR3 sequence (DNA): TGCGCCAGCAGTCTAAATATGCAGGGCCTCTACGAGCAGTACTTC.